Each of the 21 T cell receptor beta chains below was sequenced from the same sample in a study of blood T cell repertoires in COVID-19. Sequencing used immunoSEQ multiplex PCR; TCRdb keeps in-frame clones, though not all of them. The table shows 200,000 or so clones, with about 90% occurring only once. The specimen sequenced was peripheral blood. All receptors derive from a woman aged 50 to 65 with acute or convalescent COVID-19.

The V and J genes are TRBV18 and TRBJ1-1; the match to TRBD1 covers 7 bases. CDR1 is KGHSH and CDR2 is LQKENI in the germline V gene. The CDR3 covers 15 residues. V lost 5 bases, J lost 4 bases, and 10 bases stayed unmatched. Written as DNA, the CDR3 is TGTGCCAGCTCAACTCTGACAGGGAGCGGCACTGAAGCTTTCTTT. Its translation is CASSTLTGSGTEAFF.

The chain employs TRBV7-2 and TRBJ2-5, with D tentatively TRBD1 (5 bases). Trimming cost V 0 bases and J 5 bases, with 13 bases left between them. Germline CDR1 SGHTA, CDR2 FQGNSA. There are 15 residues in the CDR3. CDR3 in amino acids: CASSLAGPPQETQYF. The CDR3 nucleotides are TGTGCCAGCAGCTTAGCGGGGCCCCCACAGGAGACCCAGTACTTC.

CDR3: CASSLSGSNQPQHF. In nucleotides, the CDR3 is TGTGCCAGCAGTCTCTCAGGTAGCAATCAGCCCCAGCATTTT. V usage is TRBV27 and J usage is TRBJ1-5, with D unclear. The V and J ends lost 5 bases and 0 bases respectively, with 8 bases between them. The CDR3 covers 14 residues. Per the germline V gene, CDR1 is MNHEY and CDR2 is SMNVEV (reference sequence).

The V gene is TRBV7-9, the J gene TRBJ1-1; D call uncertain. Germline values: CDR1 SEHNR, CDR2 FQNEAQ (reference sequence). This CDR3 contains 13 residues. Trimming shortened V by 3 bases and J by 1 base, and 6 bases separated the two germline ends. CDR3 sequence: CASSFAGNTEAFF. The CDR3 coding sequence is TGTGCCAGCAGCTTTGCAGGGAACACTGAAGCTTTCTTT.

V is TRBV9 and J is TRBJ1-1; a possible D gene is TRBD1 (6 bases). V was trimmed by 1 base and J by 5 bases, leaving 15 bases between them. The CDR3 is 15 amino acids. Germline lookup yields CDR1 SGDLS and CDR2 YYNGEE. In DNA, the CDR3 is TGTGCCAGCAGCGTAAAAGTAGACAGGCGGACTGAAGCTTTCTTT. The encoded protein is CASSVKVDRRTEAFF.

The chain couples TRBV6-2 or TRBV6-3 to TRBJ2-5, with TRBD1 as a possible D gene (5 bases). There are 13 residues in the CDR3. The V end was cut by 5 bases, the J end by 7 bases, with 14 bases between. Germline V gene lookup returns CDR1 MNHEY and CDR2 SVGEGT. In nucleotides, the CDR3 is TGTGCCAGCAGTCCAACAGGTTTCGGGACCCAGTACTTC. Its protein is CASSPTGFGTQYF.

This clone was counted a single time. The chain employs TRBV27 and TRBJ1-5; TRBD1 might be the D (5 bases). CDR1 and CDR2 (germline): MNHEY, SMNVEV (reference sequence). The V gene lost 6 bases and the J gene lost 0 bases, with 15 bases spanning the gap. The CDR3 spans 16 residues. CDR3 protein: CASSHDRTYSNQPQHF. In DNA form, the CDR3 reads TGTGCCAGCAGCCATGACAGAACCTATAGCAATCAGCCCCAGCATTTT.

This sequence joins TRBV5-1 and TRBJ1-3; 7 positions match TRBD1. CDR3 length: 17 residues. V lost 4 bases to trimming and J lost 0 bases; unmatched junction nucleotides: 10. CDR1 and CDR2 from the germline V gene are SGHRS and YFSETQ. The CDR3 DNA follows: TGCGCCAGCAGCCGAACCCCCGGGACAGACTCTGGAAACACCATATATTTT. It encodes CASSRTPGTDSGNTIYF.

This chain joins TRBV25-1 and TRBJ2-5; D uncertain. This CDR3 contains 15 residues. Germline V gene sequence: CDR1 MGHDK, CDR2 SYGVNS. Trimming took off 1 base at V and 3 bases at J, with 12 bases between the two ends. CDR3 nucleotides: TGTGCCAGCAGTGAATTCCAGGTTTATGAAGAGACCCAGTACTTC. Encoded protein: CASSEFQVYEETQYF.

The chain combines TRBV5-1 with TRBJ2-2, with 9 bases aligning to TRBD2. The CDR3 loop spans 15 amino acids. Looked up from germline, CDR1 is SGHRS and CDR2 is YFSETQ. V shed 3 bases and J 6 bases; nucleotides not matched to a gene: 6. CDR3 loop: CASSSTSGRAGELFF. The DNA of the CDR3 is TGCGCCAGCAGCTCCACTAGCGGGCGGGCCGGGGAGCTGTTTTTT.

The V call is TRBV12-3 or TRBV12-4, the J call TRBJ2-7; no clear D. V was clipped by 5 bases and J by 2 bases, with 7 bases between them. This CDR3 comprises 12 residues. As DNA, the CDR3 is TGTGCCAGCAGTCCCGGTCCCTACGAGCAGTACTTC. This encodes CASSPGPYEQYF.

The chain is built from TRBV11-2 and TRBJ2-2; 10 bases align to TRBD2. V trimming: 6 bases; J trimming: 6 bases; junction bases outside the gene matches: 4. This CDR3 contains 14 residues. CDR1 is SGHAT, CDR2 FQNNGV, per germline. This chain's CDR3 is CASRRSGGSGELFF. CDR3 sequence (DNA): TGTGCCAGCAGACGTAGCGGGGGGTCCGGGGAGCTGTTTTTT.

V and J are TRBV5-4 and TRBJ2-7; 7 bases map to TRBD2. The CDR3 is 15 amino acids. CDR1 SGHNT and CDR2 YYREEE come from the germline V gene (reference sequence). V shed 3 bases and J 3 bases; nucleotides not matched to a gene: 9. This CDR3 is CASSWAGAPLYEQYF. The DNA of the CDR3 is TGTGCCAGCAGCTGGGCGGGAGCTCCCCTCTACGAGCAGTACTTC. The variable domain in full, with the rest retrieved from reference TRBV5-4 and TRBJ2-7, is ETGVTQSPTHLIKTRGQQVTLRCSSQSGHNTVSWYQQALGQGPQFIFQYYREEENGRGNFPPRFSGLQFPNYSSELNVNALELDDSALYLCASSWAGAPLYEQYFGPGTRLTVT.

The V gene is TRBV13, the J gene TRBJ2-4; TRBD1 matches 7 bases. Germline CDR1 and CDR2: PRHDT and FYEKMQ (reference sequence). V shed 3 bases, J shed 8 bases, and the junction held 19 bases outside the gene matches. This CDR3 is built from 18 residues. The CDR3 region is CASSLGTGVVGRGDIQYF. The CDR3 DNA follows: TGTGCCAGCAGCTTGGGAACAGGGGTCGTTGGTCGTGGGGACATTCAGTACTTC.

The V call is TRBV10-3, the J call TRBJ2-2, with 10 bases lining up with TRBD2. CDR3 length equals 17 residues. The germline V gene encodes CDR1 ENHRY and CDR2 SYGVKD. The trim removed 7 bases at V and 5 bases at J, leaving 13 bases unmatched. The CDR3 spells CAITASGSSLRTGELFF. The CDR3 DNA reads TGTGCCATCACTGCTAGCGGGAGTAGTTTAAGGACCGGGGAGCTGTTTTTT.

The gene calls are TRBV15 and TRBJ2-7; weak D call: TRBD2 (6 bases). Germline CDR1 LNHNV, CDR2 YYDKDF (reference sequence). V shed 0 bases and J shed 4 bases, with 13 bases lying between them. CDR3 size: 15 residues. The DNA of the CDR3 is TGTGCCACCAGCAGAGAATACGGGAGTAGTTACGAGCAGTACTTC. Translated: CATSREYGSSYEQYF.

The rearrangement uses TRBV7-6 and TRBJ1-1; possibly TRBD1 for D (6 bases). The germline V gene encodes CDR1 SGHVS and CDR2 FNYEAQ. The CDR3 sequence is 14 residues long. Trimming pared 1 base from V and 3 bases from J, leaving 9 bases between. CDR3 nucleotide sequence: TGTGCCAGCAGCTTAGGCAGGGGAGACACTGAAGCTTTCTTT. Translating it yields CASSLGRGDTEAFF.

This clone occurred a few times. The chain is built from TRBV29-1 and TRBJ2-7; 8 nucleotides line up with TRBD2. V was pared by 4 bases and J by 6 bases, with 8 bases of the junction left unmatched. This CDR3 spans 13 amino acids. The V gene's germline CDR1 is SQVTM and CDR2 ANQGSEA. CDR3 sequence (DNA): TGCAGCGTTGGGCCTAGCGGGTCTGGCGAGCAGTACTTC. It yields the protein CSVGPSGSGEQYF.

The chain is built from TRBV7-6 and TRBJ2-3, with 9 bases lining up with TRBD2. Germline V gene lookup returns CDR1 SGHVS and CDR2 FNYEAQ. The V and J ends lost 4 bases and 5 bases, in that order; junction bases with no gene match: 7. There are 15 residues in the CDR3. The CDR3 protein is CASSSAGGRGDTQYF. Here the CDR3 DNA reads TGTGCCAGCAGCTCCGCGGGGGGGCGGGGAGATACGCAGTATTTT.

The rearrangement uses TRBV19 and TRBJ1-5; 8 bases fit TRBD1. The CDR3 has 15 amino acids. Germline V lookup: CDR1 LNHDA, CDR2 SQIVND (reference sequence). V dropped 5 bases and J dropped 3; count of bases not matched to a gene: 6. The CDR3 DNA reads as TGTGCCAGTAGTCAGGGGGCGCAGCCCAATCAGCCCCAGCATTTT. Translating it yields CASSQGAQPNQPQHF.

The V and J genes are TRBV19 and TRBJ2-3, with TRBD2 matching over 10 bases. Germline CDR1 and CDR2: LNHDA and SQIVND (reference sequence). V lost 8 bases to trimming and J lost 0 bases; unmatched junction nucleotides: 17. The CDR3 sequence is 19 residues long. CDR3 sequence reads: CASGSGRARGGLSTDTQYF. Here the CDR3 DNA reads TGTGCCAGTGGAAGCGGGAGGGCCCGGGGCGGTCTAAGCACAGATACGCAGTATTTT.